The rows below give T cell receptor beta chains drawn from one sample of a study of OX40 agonist ivuxolimab in advanced cancers. Profiled with immunoSEQ multiplex PCR; TCRdb holds only in-frame clones, not every one. The data hold 73,000 or so clones, with 88% observed a single time. This specimen consisted of CD4+ or CD8+ T cells sorted from blood, obtained in a trial of the OX40 agonist ivuxolimab. All receptors come from an adult with an advanced solid tumor such as melanoma, head and neck, liver or kidney cancer. CDR3s include the opening cysteine and the closing phenylalanine or tryptophan. The order of the fields is D gene, V gene, clone size, J gene, CDR3 protein, CDR3 DNA. A D gene is named only where the DNA matches it firmly. The size of a clone is reported for some rows only, either as once, few or many, or as a class for expanded clones.

d_call: .
v_call: TRBV2
clone_size: .
j_call: TRBJ2-6
cdr3_aa: CASSSQGGPGANVLTF
cdr3_nt: TGTGCCAGCAGTTCCCAGGGGGGACCTGGGGCCAACGTCCTGACTTTC

d_call: TRBD1
v_call: TRBV23-1
clone_size: .
j_call: TRBJ1-6
cdr3_aa: CASSQFGIGGQSYNSPLHF
cdr3_nt: TGCGCCAGCAGTCAATTCGGAATTGGGGGACAGTCCTATAATTCACCCCTCCACTTT

d_call: .
v_call: TRBV19
clone_size: .
j_call: TRBJ1-2
cdr3_aa: CASRRGQDDYGYTF
cdr3_nt: TGTGCCAGTAGGAGGGGCCAGGACGACTATGGCTACACCTTC

d_call: .
v_call: TRBV2
clone_size: .
j_call: TRBJ1-1
cdr3_aa: CASSAGSAEAFF
cdr3_nt: TGTGCCAGCAGTGCGGGGTCGGCTGAAGCTTTCTTT

d_call: .
v_call: TRBV7-6
clone_size: .
j_call: TRBJ2-2
cdr3_aa: CASSLRAGELFF
cdr3_nt: TGTGCCAGCAGCCTTAGGGCCGGGGAGCTGTTTTTT

d_call: .
v_call: TRBV18
clone_size: .
j_call: TRBJ2-3
cdr3_aa: CASSPYDTGTDTQYF
cdr3_nt: TGTGCCAGCTCACCATATGACACAGGCACAGATACGCAGTATTTT

d_call: .
v_call: TRBV5-1
clone_size: .
j_call: TRBJ2-1
cdr3_aa: CASSPTGNNEQFF
cdr3_nt: TGCGCCAGCAGCCCCACAGGTAACAATGAGCAGTTCTTC

d_call: .
v_call: TRBV7-2
clone_size: .
j_call: TRBJ1-3
cdr3_aa: CASSLALGVGNTIYF
cdr3_nt: TGTGCCAGCAGCCTCGCGTTGGGGGTTGGAAACACCATATATTTT

d_call: .
v_call: TRBV28
clone_size: once
j_call: TRBJ2-7
cdr3_aa: CASSRPVETYEQYF
cdr3_nt: TGTGCCAGCAGTCGCCCGGTAGAGACCTACGAGCAGTACTTC

d_call: TRBD1
v_call: TRBV6-5
clone_size: .
j_call: TRBJ1-2
cdr3_aa: CASSYWTGGQGGYTF
cdr3_nt: TGTGCCAGCAGTTACTGGACAGGGGGCCAGGGTGGCTACACCTTC

d_call: .
v_call: TRBV18
clone_size: once
j_call: TRBJ2-3
cdr3_aa: CASSPRPTDTQYF
cdr3_nt: TGTGCCAGCTCACCAAGACCCACAGATACGCAGTATTTT

d_call: TRBD1
v_call: TRBV28
clone_size: .
j_call: TRBJ2-5
cdr3_aa: CASNQQGQETQYF
cdr3_nt: TGTGCCAGCAATCAACAGGGGCAAGAGACCCAGTACTTC

d_call: .
v_call: TRBV5-1
clone_size: .
j_call: TRBJ2-1
cdr3_aa: CASSGGRGAQDEQFF
cdr3_nt: TGCGCCAGCAGCGGGGGTCGGGGAGCCCAGGATGAGCAGTTCTTC

d_call: .
v_call: TRBV9
clone_size: .
j_call: TRBJ2-1
cdr3_aa: CASSVDSGTYNEQFF
cdr3_nt: TGTGCCAGCAGCGTAGACAGCGGTACCTACAATGAGCAGTTCTTC

d_call: TRBD2
v_call: TRBV4-2
clone_size: .
j_call: TRBJ2-5
cdr3_aa: CASSETSGVETQYF
cdr3_nt: TGTGCCAGCAGTGAGACTAGCGGGGTTGAGACCCAGTACTTC

d_call: .
v_call: TRBV5-1
clone_size: .
j_call: TRBJ2-3
cdr3_aa: CASSLAGNGRALDTQYF
cdr3_nt: TGCGCCAGCAGCTTGGCCGGAAACGGGAGAGCACTAGATACGCAGTATTTT

d_call: TRBD2
v_call: TRBV19
clone_size: .
j_call: TRBJ2-5
cdr3_aa: CASRVAGGPQETQYF
cdr3_nt: TGTGCCAGTCGCGTGGCGGGGGGGCCGCAGGAGACCCAGTACTTC

d_call: .
v_call: TRBV28
clone_size: .
j_call: TRBJ1-3
cdr3_aa: CASSSVGAGNTIYF
cdr3_nt: TGTGCCAGTAGCTCTGTTGGGGCTGGAAACACCATATATTTT

d_call: .
v_call: TRBV14
clone_size: .
j_call: TRBJ1-1
cdr3_aa: CASSQRLEKNTEAFF
cdr3_nt: TGTGCCAGCAGCCAAAGGCTCGAGAAGAACACTGAAGCTTTCTTT

d_call: .
v_call: TRBV19
clone_size: .
j_call: TRBJ2-7
cdr3_aa: CASSTDNRGREQYF
cdr3_nt: TGTGCCAGTAGTACGGACAATCGAGGGCGCGAGCAGTACTTC

d_call: .
v_call: TRBV11-1
clone_size: .
j_call: TRBJ1-1
cdr3_aa: CASRRADHFGAFF
cdr3_nt: TGTGCCAGCAGACGGGCCGACCACTTCGGAGCTTTCTTT

d_call: .
v_call: TRBV6-1
clone_size: once
j_call: TRBJ2-6
cdr3_aa: CASSDRAGLHGANVLTF
cdr3_nt: TGTGCCAGCAGTGATAGGGCAGGGTTGCATGGGGCCAACGTCCTGACTTTC

d_call: .
v_call: TRBV4-1
clone_size: .
j_call: TRBJ2-2
cdr3_aa: CASSHTGGANTGELFF
cdr3_nt: TGCGCCAGCAGCCATACAGGGGGGGCGAACACCGGGGAGCTGTTTTTT

d_call: .
v_call: TRBV19
clone_size: .
j_call: TRBJ1-4
cdr3_aa: CASSTSGRASNEKLFF
cdr3_nt: TGTGCCAGTAGTACCTCCGGAAGAGCATCAAATGAAAAACTGTTTTTT

d_call: .
v_call: TRBV11-2
clone_size: .
j_call: TRBJ1-2
cdr3_aa: CASSYRDYGYTF
cdr3_nt: TGTGCCAGCAGTTACAGGGACTATGGCTACACCTTC

d_call: TRBD2
v_call: TRBV4-2
clone_size: .
j_call: TRBJ2-5
cdr3_aa: CASSREGTSGSLETQYF
cdr3_nt: TGTGCCAGCAGCCGCGAAGGTACTAGCGGGAGTCTAGAGACCCAGTACTTC

d_call: TRBD2
v_call: TRBV7-2
clone_size: .
j_call: TRBJ2-2
cdr3_aa: CASSGGSGRALRELFF
cdr3_nt: TGTGCCAGCAGCGGCGGGAGCGGGAGGGCCCTGAGGGAGCTGTTTTTT

d_call: .
v_call: TRBV30
clone_size: .
j_call: TRBJ1-5
cdr3_aa: CAWSLSSNQPQHF
cdr3_nt: TGTGCCTGGAGTCTTTCTTCTAATCAGCCCCAGCATTTT

d_call: .
v_call: TRBV4-1
clone_size: .
j_call: TRBJ1-5
cdr3_aa: CASSQEDGPQHF
cdr3_nt: TGCGCCAGCAGCCAAGAGGACGGGCCCCAGCATTTT

d_call: TRBD2
v_call: TRBV9
clone_size: once
j_call: TRBJ2-7
cdr3_aa: CASSVGASGSYEQYF
cdr3_nt: TGTGCCAGCAGCGTAGGGGCTAGCGGCTCCTACGAGCAGTACTTC

d_call: .
v_call: TRBV10-1
clone_size: once
j_call: TRBJ1-5
cdr3_aa: CASSPQGNQPQHF
cdr3_nt: TGCGCCAGCAGTCCCCAGGGCAATCAGCCCCAGCATTTT

d_call: .
v_call: TRBV5-5
clone_size: .
j_call: TRBJ2-2
cdr3_aa: CASSLRGHMNTGELFF
cdr3_nt: TGTGCCAGCAGCTTGAGGGGACACATGAACACCGGGGAGCTGTTTTTT

d_call: TRBD2
v_call: TRBV5-4
clone_size: .
j_call: TRBJ2-2
cdr3_aa: CASSLERGSGELFF
cdr3_nt: TGTGCCAGCAGCTTGGAGCGGGGGTCCGGGGAGCTGTTTTTT

d_call: .
v_call: TRBV7-3
clone_size: .
j_call: TRBJ2-7
cdr3_aa: CASSFQDSGEQYF
cdr3_nt: TGTGCCAGCAGCTTCCAGGATTCGGGGGAGCAGTACTTC

d_call: .
v_call: TRBV9
clone_size: .
j_call: TRBJ1-5
cdr3_aa: CASSPKGLSNQPQHF
cdr3_nt: TGTGCCAGCAGCCCTAAGGGGTTGAGTAATCAGCCCCAGCATTTT

d_call: TRBD1
v_call: TRBV28
clone_size: .
j_call: TRBJ1-1
cdr3_aa: CASSFRGGANTEAFF
cdr3_nt: TGTGCCAGCAGTTTCAGGGGGGGGGCTAACACTGAAGCTTTCTTT

d_call: .
v_call: TRBV7-2
clone_size: .
j_call: TRBJ1-2
cdr3_aa: CASSLLLRAGYTF
cdr3_nt: TGTGCCAGCAGCTTATTGCTTAGGGCTGGCTACACCTTC

d_call: .
v_call: TRBV5-4
clone_size: .
j_call: TRBJ2-2
cdr3_aa: CASSYQGLTGELFF
cdr3_nt: TGTGCCAGCAGTTATCAGGGTCTCACCGGGGAGCTGTTTTTT

d_call: TRBD2
v_call: TRBV18
clone_size: .
j_call: TRBJ2-7
cdr3_aa: CASSPPGLESSYEQYF
cdr3_nt: TGTGCCAGCTCACCCCCTGGACTAGAGTCCTCCTACGAGCAGTACTTC

d_call: TRBD2
v_call: TRBV18
clone_size: .
j_call: TRBJ2-3
cdr3_aa: CASSPAGDYTDTQYF
cdr3_nt: TGTGCCAGCTCACCAGCGGGGGATTACACAGATACGCAGTATTTT

d_call: .
v_call: TRBV27
clone_size: .
j_call: TRBJ2-3
cdr3_aa: CASSLHTSSSTDTQYF
cdr3_nt: TGTGCCAGCAGTCTCCACACTAGCTCTAGCACAGATACGCAGTATTTT

d_call: .
v_call: TRBV19
clone_size: .
j_call: TRBJ2-5
cdr3_aa: CASSATRVETQYF
cdr3_nt: TGTGCCAGTAGTGCAACGAGGGTGGAGACCCAGTACTTC